This entry describes one TCR beta chain. Antigen specificity is unknown. One end of the junction fails to match germline, which may point to a read error. The template was RNA from unsorted bulk tissue. This record comes from a study of tumor and adjacent non-tumor tissue in lung cancer. The CDR3 contains 14 residues. Germline V gene data show CDR1 as MNHEY and CDR2 as SVGAGI. A modified ARM-PCR protocol with three rounds of nested PCR amplified TCRbeta. TCRdb analysed the multiplex PCR reads with MiXCR anew, one entry per CDR3 protein. The table includes tens of thousands of distinct CDR3 sequences, about three quarters detected once. Findings and limits, study-wide: Tumor tissue had significantly higher TCR diversity than normal lung.

The material sequenced was lung tumor tissue. This chain connects TRBV6-5 to TRBJ2-1, with 7 nucleotides matching TRBD1. This clonotype was sampled from a woman in her forties or fifties with non-small cell lung cancer. The CDR3 here is CANSDRESYNEQFF. CDR3 nucleotide sequence: TGTGCCAACAGTGACAGGGAGTCCTACAATGAGCAGTTCTTC.